This T cell receptor (beta chain) is from a study of blood T cells in healthy people across ages. This clonotype has just a few counts. Antigen: not known. The CDR3 runs to 15 residues. The ends lost 1 base at V and 7 bases at J; junction bases unmatched: 5. Germline CDR1 is DFQATT and CDR2 is SNEGSKA (reference sequence). Study-level findings and limits: Per million T cells, TCR beta diversity dropped roughly linearly as age increased.

Sample-barcoded 5' priming and a J-beta primer mix drove a second PCR of roughly 7 to 11 cycles. Every sample gave at least 2.5 million paired-end reads containing CDR3. TCRdb independently ran MiXCR on the 5' RACE reads; one entry per CDR3 protein. Of roughly 570,000 distinct CDR3 sequences listed, approximately 27% are singletons. The specimen was blood. The chain combines TRBV20-1 with TRBJ2-5; the match to TRBD2 covers 14 bases. The clonotype was recovered from a woman in her sixties or seventies in good health. Written as DNA, the CDR3 is TGCAGTGCTAGAGGGGGACTAGCGGGAGTAGGGACCCAGTACTTC. Residues: CSARGGLAGVGTQYF.